These 22 T cell receptor beta chains were sequenced from one sample in a study of blood T cell repertoires in COVID-19. Profiling relied on immunoSEQ multiplex PCR, and the TCRdb table lists in-frame clones only, not all of them. The data hold 310,000 or so clones, with roughly nine tenths observed a single time. The source material was PBMCs or T cells enriched from blood (not recorded which). The source is a woman in her 40s who had recovered from COVID-19.

This clone was observed a handful of times. This chain connects TRBV7-6 to TRBJ2-1; D not resolved. This CDR3 is 14 amino acids long. Germline V gives CDR1 SGHVS, CDR2 FNYEAQ. Trimming left V 5 bases short and J 4 bases short, with 12 bases between. DNA for the CDR3: TGTGCCAGCAGCCTTACGACATCATACAATGAGCAGTTCTTC. This encodes CASSLTTSYNEQFF.

The rearrangement uses TRBV15 and TRBJ2-3; tentatively, D is TRBD2 (6 bases). The CDR3 length is 15 residues. Germline values: CDR1 LNHNV, CDR2 YYDKDF (reference sequence). Trimming left V 0 bases short and J 3 bases short, with 10 bases between. The CDR3 spells CATSRDAGTTDTQYF. The CDR3 nucleotides read TGTGCCACCAGCAGAGACGCGGGAACTACAGATACGCAGTATTTT.

The V call is TRBV6-6, the J call TRBJ1-5; D remains unclear. V lost 2 bases and J 6 bases, leaving 8 bases between the germline ends. Germline V gene data show CDR1 as MNHNY and CDR2 as SVGAGI (reference sequence). CDR3 length equals 13 residues. The CDR3 region has the DNA TGTGCCAGCAGTTACGATCCGGTTCAGCCCCAGCATTTT. Protein product: CASSYDPVQPQHF.

This chain uses TRBV30 with TRBJ1-4; the match to TRBD1 covers 11 bases. Trimming at V came to 4 bases and at J to 6 bases, leaving 4 bases not matched to a gene. The CDR3 is made up of 14 amino acids. Germline V gene data show CDR1 as GTSNPN and CDR2 as SVGIG (reference sequence). CDR3 sequence: CAWNLGQGDEKLFF. The CDR3 DNA reads TGTGCCTGGAACCTGGGACAGGGGGATGAAAAACTGTTTTTT.

The chain links TRBV19 to TRBJ2-1, with 9 bases fitting TRBD2. The ends lost 6 bases at V and 7 bases at J; junction bases unmatched: 10. The CDR3 runs 15 residues. From germline, CDR1 is LNHDA and CDR2 SQIVND (reference sequence). The CDR3 DNA reads TGTGCCAGTAGCAGAGCGGGCGGGGGGGTAAATGAGCAGTTCTTC. This translates into CASSRAGGGVNEQFF.

This chain links TRBV7-9 with TRBJ2-7; 7 bases fit TRBD1. This CDR3 has 14 residues. CDR1 SEHNR and CDR2 FQNEAQ come from the germline V gene (reference sequence). The junction had 5 bases not matched to a gene; V was cut back by 3 bases and J by 3 bases. The CDR3, as DNA: TGTGCCAGCAGCTTCCTGGGACAGCGCTACGAGCAGTACTTC. It specifies CASSFLGQRYEQYF.

The chain is built from TRBV11-2 and TRBJ2-1, with TRBD1 as a possible D gene (5 bases). The CDR3 sequence is 15 residues long. Trimming stripped 4 bases from V and 2 bases from J, with 12 bases between. Germline V lookup: CDR1 SGHAT, CDR2 FQNNGV. CDR3 protein: CASSSDSPPYNEQFF. The CDR3 bases are TGTGCCAGCAGCTCTGACAGCCCACCCTACAATGAGCAGTTCTTC.

The CDR3 is CASSLVGGINEQFF. CDR3 coding DNA: TGCGCCAGCAGCTTGGTTGGAGGAATCAATGAGCAGTTCTTC. This chain joins TRBV5-1 and TRBJ2-1, with D possibly matching TRBD2 (5 bases). Germline V lookup: CDR1 SGHRS, CDR2 YFSETQ. The length of the CDR3 is 14 residues. Trimming removed 0 bases at V and 6 bases at J, with 10 bases between.

This chain connects TRBV7-8 to TRBJ2-1; perhaps TRBD2 as D (5 bases). Per the germline V gene, CDR1 is SGHVS and CDR2 is FQNEAQ. Trimming took off 0 bases at V and 9 bases at J, with 9 bases between the two ends. The CDR3 length is 13 residues. The CDR3 spells CASSLALEAEQFF. In DNA, the CDR3 is TGTGCCAGCAGCTTAGCGCTGGAGGCTGAGCAGTTCTTC.

The V and J genes are TRBV19 and TRBJ1-5; a weak D match, TRBD1 (6 bases). Between the trimmed V and J ends, which lost 4 bases and 0 bases, there was a span of 10 bases. CDR1 and CDR2 from the germline V gene are LNHDA and SQIVND (reference sequence). The CDR3 is 15 amino acids. The CDR3 sequence is CASSTDRNSNQPQHF. CDR3 nucleotides: TGTGCCAGTAGTACGGACAGAAATAGCAATCAGCCCCAGCATTTT.

The CDR3 DNA follows: TGTGCCAGCAGTTACCCCTTAGCGGGAGGTCGTCTCTACGAGCAGTACTTC. Its protein product is CASSYPLAGGRLYEQYF. The gene calls are TRBV6-2 or TRBV6-3 and TRBJ2-7; 10 bases line up with TRBD2. The CDR3 spans 17 residues. Germline V gene sequence: CDR1 MNHEY, CDR2 SVGEGT. Germline trimming cut 2 bases from V and 3 bases from J; bases unmatched to any gene: 10.

This chain connects TRBV11-2 to TRBJ2-7, with 11 bases identical to TRBD2. The CDR3 contains 15 residues. Unmatched junction bases numbered 10, after V lost 6 bases and J lost 6 bases. Germline lookup yields CDR1 SGHAT and CDR2 FQNNGV. The CDR3 loop reads CASSSRLAGIGEQYF. CDR3 DNA sequence: TGTGCCAGCAGTTCACGACTAGCGGGAATAGGCGAGCAGTACTTC.

The J gene is TRBJ2-7, the V gene TRBV5-4; possible D gene TRBD1, 6 bases. V lost 0 bases to trimming and J lost 5 bases, with 12 bases between them. CDR3 length: 14 residues. Germline V gene sequence: CDR1 SGHNT, CDR2 YYREEE (reference sequence). The DNA for the CDR3 is TGTGCCAGCAGCTTGGGTCCGGGACACCACGAGCAGTACTTC. It specifies CASSLGPGHHEQYF.

The rearrangement uses TRBV6-5 and TRBJ2-1, with 9 bases lining up with TRBD2. The CDR3 is 15 amino acids. Germline V gives CDR1 MNHEY, CDR2 SVGAGI. V shed 6 bases and J 3 bases; nucleotides not matched to a gene: 6. CDR3 amino acids: CASRGAGGLYNEQFF. The CDR3 bases are TGTGCCAGCAGAGGAGCGGGAGGACTCTACAATGAGCAGTTCTTC.

V and J are TRBV25-1 and TRBJ2-7; tentative D call: TRBD1 (6 bases). Germline CDR1 reads MGHDK; CDR2 reads SYGVNS. V lost 6 bases, J lost 3 bases, and 12 bases lay in between. The CDR3 runs to 13 residues. The CDR3 region is CASSHGTLYEQYF. The CDR3 DNA follows: TGTGCCAGCAGCCACGGGACACTCTACGAGCAGTACTTC.

The V and J genes are TRBV9 and TRBJ1-3; a weak D match, TRBD1 (6 bases). Germline loops: CDR1 SGDLS, CDR2 YYNGEE. Deletions cut 3 bases from V and 2 bases from J, with 9 bases between. The CDR3 has 14 amino acids. CDR3 protein: CASSETGTGNTIYF. The CDR3 nucleotides are TGTGCCAGCAGCGAAACAGGGACTGGAAACACCATATATTTT.

Here the CDR3 reads CATSDLTGHTQYF. The DNA of the CDR3 is TGTGCCACCAGTGATTTAACTGGTCATACGCAGTATTTT. The rearrangement links TRBV24-1 to TRBJ2-3; D not certain. The ends were cut back, 1 base at V and 7 bases at J, with 8 bases in the middle. CDR1 and CDR2 (germline): KGHDR, SFDVKD. The CDR3 covers 13 residues.

This clone was recorded once. V gene TRBV5-1 combines with J gene TRBJ1-1; 7 nucleotides align to TRBD1. Per germline, CDR1 SGHRS and CDR2 YFSETQ. The J segment lost 0 bases and the V segment lost 4 bases, leaving 6 bases of the junction unmatched. The CDR3 length is 15 residues. The CDR3: CASSEQTGMNTEAFF. CDR3 bases: TGCGCCAGCAGCGAACAGACAGGGATGAACACTGAAGCTTTCTTT.

The J gene is TRBJ1-5, the V gene TRBV7-9; 8 bases agree with TRBD1. The CDR3 sequence is 16 residues long. With V trimmed by 1 base and J by 4 bases, 6 bases remained unmatched. The germline CDR1 and CDR2 sequences are SEHNR and FQNEAQ (reference sequence). As DNA, the CDR3 is TGTGCCAGCAGCTTAGGGACAGGGAGTATTAATCAGCCCCAGCATTTT. Residues: CASSLGTGSINQPQHF.

The genes are TRBV5-1 and TRBJ2-3; unclear D gene. This CDR3 contains 12 residues. V gave up 4 bases and J gave up 6 bases, with 9 bases separating them. The germline gives CDR1 SGHRS, CDR2 YFSETQ. As DNA, the CDR3 is TGCGCCAGCAGCCTAAACGGGGATACGCAGTATTTT. Amino acid sequence: CASSLNGDTQYF.

This clone was recorded only once. CDR3 region: CASSRSGRVQETQYF. The DNA for the CDR3 is TGTGCCAGCAGCAGGAGCGGGAGGGTCCAAGAGACCCAGTACTTC. The gene calls are TRBV7-3 and TRBJ2-5; 10 bases align to TRBD2. V lost 5 bases and J lost 1; bases outside the gene matches: 4. This CDR3 spans 15 amino acids. Looked up from germline, CDR1 is SGHTA and CDR2 is FQGTGA.

The chain has TRBV12-5 and TRBJ2-3; 8 nucleotides match TRBD1. Germline trimming cut 7 bases from V and 2 bases from J; bases unmatched to any gene: 8. Germline V CDR1 and CDR2: LGHNT, FRNRAP. There are 15 residues in the CDR3. This CDR3 reads CASAPRGLDTDTQYF. In DNA, the CDR3 is TGTGCTAGTGCCCCCAGGGGGCTGGACACAGATACGCAGTATTTT.